The T cell receptor beta chain described here comes from a study of cytomegalovirus exposure and HLA in healthy donors. General study findings and limits: The authors listed 150 to 200 TCR beta chains as cytomegalovirus-associated.

As regards this clone: The antigen is unknown.

Assay used: immunoSEQ multiplex PCR; TCRdb lists only in-frame clones, some missing. This sample has approximately 270,000 clones, with 80% to 90% found just once. V was clipped by 7 bases and J by 2 bases, with 19 bases between them. CDR1 SGHDT and CDR2 YYEEEE come from the germline V gene. CDR3 length equals 15 residues. The chain employs TRBV5-6 and TRBJ2-7, with a weak D call TRBD1 (6 bases). This sequence was found in a woman aged 18-30 years in good health and CMV-seronegative. Material for sequencing was PBMCs. The CDR3 region has the DNA TGTGCCAGCGCCGCTTTGGAGGACAGAGCCTACGAGCAGTACTTC. It is translated as CASAALEDRAYEQYF.